This T cell receptor beta chain was sequenced in a study of T cell responses to AZD1222 COVID-19 vaccine. Findings and caveats of the study: Two AZD1222 administrations were followed by greater Spike-specific TCR breadth and depth.

The CDR3 is 23 residues long. The ends lost 3 bases at V and 4 bases at J; junction bases unmatched: 27. Per the germline V gene, CDR1 is LNHDA and CDR2 is SQIVND (reference sequence). Comment on this clone: Its antigen is currently unknown.

This table comes from immunoSEQ multiplex PCR, and its TCRdb copy is limited to in-frame clones, with some not included. There are some 150,000 clones in the sample; more than 85% occur only once, and 3% to 4% lies in the top ten. Sequencing was performed on peripheral blood, taken 28 days after the second AZD1222 dose. This chain joins TRBV19 and TRBJ1-6; 7 bases fit TRBD1. This clonotype was obtained from an adult who received the AZD1222 COVID-19 vaccine. DNA for the CDR3: TGTGCCAGTAGTATGAGGGGCCTCTCGGGGGCCCACAGGGGCCCCTTATATAATTCACCCCTCCACTTT. Translation: CASSMRGLSGAHRGPLYNSPLHF.